The 24 T cell receptor beta chains in this list originate from one sample, sequenced in a study of T cells in Graves' hyperthyroidism and ophthalmopathy. Researchers amplified the TCR beta CDR3 regions from RNA transcripts. First-round RT-PCR with HTBI primers amplified the TCR CDR3 region. MiXCR was run by TCRdb on the multiplex PCR reads, yielding one entry per CDR3 protein. The table has hundreds of thousands of distinct CDR3 sequences, around 14% seen once. Sequencing was carried out using blood. The receptors were gathered from a woman aged 25-40 years with Graves' hyperthyroidism that later progressed to Graves' ophthalmopathy.

Written as DNA, the CDR3 is TGCGCCAGCAGCGAACCCGGGACTAGCGGGAGGGCCTCCTACAATGAGCAGTTCTTC. The encoded protein is CASSEPGTSGRASYNEQFF. The chain employs TRBV5-1 and TRBJ2-1, with 16 bases that match TRBD2. Unmatched junction bases numbered 7, after V lost 4 bases and J lost 0 bases. The length of the CDR3 is 19 residues. Germline V gives CDR1 SGHRS, CDR2 YFSETQ.

This clonotype has a single count. The V gene is TRBV27, the J gene TRBJ2-1; D not resolved. This CDR3 spans 13 amino acids. Germline V gene lookup returns CDR1 MNHEY and CDR2 SMNVEV (reference sequence). V dropped 0 bases and J dropped 7 bases, with 7 bases sitting between them. CDR3 nucleotides: TGTGCCAGCAGTTTATCGCAGAGGAATGAGCAGTTCTTC. Its translation is CASSLSQRNEQFF.

This clonotype was picked up many times. The gene calls are TRBV24-1 and TRBJ2-5; D is unclear. Between the trimmed V and J ends, which lost 3 bases and 2 bases, there was a span of 12 bases. Per germline, CDR1 KGHDR and CDR2 SFDVKD. This CDR3 comprises 15 residues. Here the CDR3 reads CATSDLRVSQETQYF. CDR3 nucleotide sequence: TGTGCCACCAGTGATCTAAGAGTGTCACAAGAGACCCAGTACTTC.

The J gene is TRBJ2-2, the V gene TRBV14; D is perhaps TRBD1 (5 bases). The CDR3 is 14 residues long. Between the trimmed V and J ends, which lost 0 bases and 8 bases, there was a span of 10 bases. Germline loops: CDR1 SGHDN, CDR2 FVKESK. CDR3 amino acids: CASSQEVAGGELFF. The CDR3 nucleotides read TGTGCCAGCAGCCAAGAAGTCGCAGGGGGGGAGCTGTTTTTT.

At least ten counts were recorded for this clonotype. The rearrangement uses TRBV12-3 or TRBV12-4 and TRBJ1-1; D might be TRBD1 (6 bases). Trimming took off 7 bases at V and 1 base at J, with 13 bases between the two ends. The length of the CDR3 is 14 residues. CDR3 in amino acids: CASILTGPNTEAFF. The CDR3 bases are TGTGCCAGCATCCTGACAGGCCCGAACACTGAAGCTTTCTTT.

This chain joins TRBV4-1 and TRBJ1-6; D might be TRBD1 (5 bases). Germline V gene sequence: CDR1 MGHRA, CDR2 YSYEKL. The ends were cut back, 2 bases at V and 0 bases at J, with 5 bases in the middle. The CDR3 consists of 15 residues. For the CDR3, the DNA is TGCGCCAGCAGCCAAAGGGGCTCCTATAATTCACCCCTCCACTTT. Its protein product is CASSQRGSYNSPLHF.

At least ten counts were recorded for this clonotype. The chain joins TRBV14 to TRBJ1-2, with unresolved D. V shed 6 bases and J shed 4 bases, with 21 bases lying between them. Germline V gives CDR1 SGHDN, CDR2 FVKESK. The CDR3 consists of 16 residues. CDR3 sequence (DNA): TGTGCCAGCAGTCAGACTTATGCGCTATTGGGCTATGGCTACACCTTC. Protein: CASSQTYALLGYGYTF.

About this clonotype: A much bigger clone sits one base away, suggesting this may be a read error. Lacking the conserved final phenylalanine or tryptophan, this CDR3 likely reflects a read error. The chain combines TRBV27 with TRBJ2-1; D may be TRBD2 (6 bases). This CDR3 has 15 residues. The V gene's germline CDR1 is MNHEY and CDR2 SMNVEV (reference sequence). Trimming pared 8 bases from V and 0 bases from J, leaving 14 bases between. In DNA form, the CDR3 reads TGTGCCAGCGACGTTAGCGGAAGCTCCTACAATGAGCAGTTCCTC. This encodes CASDVSGSSYNEQFL.

On this clonotype itself: With a much larger clone just one base away, this may be a read error. This rearrangement joins TRBV12-3 or TRBV12-4 to TRBJ2-5, with D perhaps matching TRBD1 (7 bases). This CDR3 spans 12 amino acids. Trimming pared 8 bases from V and 4 bases from J, leaving 11 bases between. The CDR3 protein is CASGGTVETQYF. For the CDR3, the DNA is TGTGCCAGCGGGGGGACAGTAGAGACCCAGTACTTC.

The chain combines TRBV7-2 with TRBJ1-2, with D maybe TRBD1 (5 bases). Trimming cost V 0 bases and J 2 bases, with 13 bases left between them. Germline CDR1 is SGHTA and CDR2 is FQGNSA. The CDR3 covers 16 residues. The CDR3, as DNA: TGTGCCAGCAGCTTAGCGGTCGGGGGTTCGAACTATGGCTACACCTTC. It translates to CASSLAVGGSNYGYTF.

This clonotype came up many times. The rearrangement links TRBV6-2 or TRBV6-3 to TRBJ2-1, with D tentatively TRBD2 (7 bases). V was cut by 8 bases and J by 7 bases, with 15 bases left in between. The germline CDR1 and CDR2 sequences are MNHEY and SVGEGT. CDR3 length: 13 residues. The CDR3 region has the DNA TGTGCCAGCGCGTGGACAGCGGGGAATGAGCAGTTCTTC. This sequence encodes CASAWTAGNEQFF.

This clonotype was observed at least ten times. The chain is built from TRBV6-1 and TRBJ1-2; TRBD1 might be the D (5 bases). The CDR3 length is 18 residues. The V and J ends lost 5 bases and 2 bases respectively, with 24 bases between them. Per the germline V gene, CDR1 is MNHNS and CDR2 is SASEGT. The CDR3 DNA sequence: TGTGCCAGCAGTCGACTAGATAATCCGGGACGGAGAAACTATGGCTACACCTTC. Protein product: CASSRLDNPGRRNYGYTF.

This clonotype was counted many times. The chain carries TRBV12-3 or TRBV12-4 and TRBJ2-1; TRBD2 might be the D (5 bases). Trimming left V 3 bases short and J 6 bases short, with 12 bases between. The CDR3 totals 14 residues. Written as DNA, the CDR3 is TGTGCCAGCAGTTTCCGGGGTGGCTCCAATGAGCAGTTCTTC. Translated: CASSFRGGSNEQFF.

This clonotype was counted ten times or more. The gene calls are TRBV5-1 and TRBJ2-5, with D hard to call. The CDR3 spans 14 residues. V shed 1 base and J shed 1 base, with 8 bases lying between them. The V gene's germline CDR1 is SGHRS and CDR2 YFSETQ. The CDR3 bases are TGCGCCAGCAGCTTGAGTGGCGGCCAAGAGACCCAGTACTTC. This sequence encodes CASSLSGGQETQYF.

This clonotype showed up just a few times. The chain is built from TRBV13 and TRBJ2-1; D not certain. Trimming shortened V by 2 bases and J by 4 bases, and 6 bases separated the two germline ends. In germline, CDR1 is PRHDT, CDR2 FYEKMQ (reference sequence). There are 13 residues in the CDR3. The CDR3 nucleotides are TGTGCCAGCAGCTTATACGATTACAATGAGCAGTTCTTC. This sequence encodes CASSLYDYNEQFF.

The chain uses TRBV10-1 and TRBJ2-2; no clear D. The CDR3 is 20 amino acids. V lost 2 bases and J lost 3, with 25 bases in between. The germline V gene encodes CDR1 WNHNN and CDR2 SYGVQD (reference sequence). DNA of the CDR3: TGCGCCAGCAGTGAGAAGCCGAAAAATTGGATTATGTGGGACACCGGGGAGCTGTTTTTT. Translating gives CASSEKPKNWIMWDTGELFF.

Many counts were recorded for this clonotype. V is TRBV27 and J is TRBJ2-7; D is ambiguous. Germline assignment: CDR1 MNHEY and CDR2 SMNVEV (reference sequence). Trimming shortened V by 2 bases and J by 5 bases, and 7 bases separated the two germline ends. The CDR3 totals 12 residues. The CDR3 loop is CASSLVGHEQYF. CDR3 bases: TGTGCCAGCAGTTTAGTTGGTCACGAGCAGTACTTC.

This clonotype came up many times. The chain is built from TRBV10-1 and TRBJ2-1; D gene uncertain. The length of the CDR3 is 16 residues. V was pared by 0 bases and J by 0 bases, with 9 bases between. Germline V lookup: CDR1 WNHNN, CDR2 SYGVQD (reference sequence). The CDR3 sequence is CASSESFGRSYNEQFF. The CDR3 nucleotides are TGCGCCAGCAGTGAGTCCTTCGGACGCTCCTACAATGAGCAGTTCTTC.

This clonotype was seen a handful of times. The V and J genes are TRBV7-9 and TRBJ2-3; D is undetermined. The CDR3 length is 17 residues. Trimming shortened V by 3 bases and J by 4 bases, and 20 bases separated the two germline ends. CDR1 is SEHNR, CDR2 FQNEAQ, per germline (reference sequence). The CDR3 loop reads CASSFIPAGRTPDTQYF. In nucleotides, the CDR3 is TGTGCCAGCAGCTTTATTCCGGCAGGACGTACACCAGATACGCAGTATTTT.

The CDR3 loop reads CASRTSTRETQYF. CDR3 nucleotides: TGTGCCAGCAGAACTAGCACCCGGGAGACCCAGTACTTC. This chain links TRBV12-3 or TRBV12-4 with TRBJ2-5, with D possibly matching TRBD2 (6 bases). The CDR3 length is 13 residues. Trimming removed 6 bases from V and 5 bases from J, with 13 bases in between.

This clonotype was seen a few times. The chain has TRBV20-1 and TRBJ2-7, with 11 bases aligning to TRBD2. From germline, CDR1 is DFQATT and CDR2 SNEGSKA (reference sequence). The CDR3 is 14 residues long. V shed 5 bases and J 2 bases; nucleotides not matched to a gene: 5. This CDR3 is CSAPTSGSTYEQYF. CDR3 bases: TGCAGTGCTCCTACTAGCGGGAGTACCTACGAGCAGTACTTC.

The sample holds many counts of this clonotype. This chain connects TRBV9 to TRBJ2-2, with a possible D match to TRBD1 (5 bases). The germline V gene has CDR1 SGDLS and CDR2 YYNGEE. The V gene lost 4 bases and the J gene lost 7 bases, with 17 bases spanning the gap. The CDR3 has 15 amino acids. The CDR3 sequence is CASSPIPDMHGELFF. CDR3 bases: TGTGCCAGCAGCCCAATTCCGGACATGCACGGGGAGCTGTTTTTT.

Many counts were recorded for this clonotype. J is TRBJ1-1 and V is TRBV6-1; 8 bases are a match to TRBD1. The germline CDR1 and CDR2 sequences are MNHNS and SASEGT. The length of the CDR3 is 13 residues. Germline trimming cut 5 bases from V and 4 bases from J; bases unmatched to any gene: 3. The CDR3 region has the DNA TGTGCCAGCAGTCAGCAGGGGGCCACTGAAGCTTTCTTT. This translates into CASSQQGATEAFF.

This clonotype appeared many times. V is TRBV15 and J is TRBJ2-7; the D is unclear. Trimming pared 0 bases from V and 0 bases from J, leaving 9 bases between. The CDR3 is 15 amino acids. Germline lookup yields CDR1 LNHNV and CDR2 YYDKDF (reference sequence). The CDR3 is CATSREREVSYEQYF. In DNA form, the CDR3 reads TGTGCCACCAGCAGAGAAAGAGAAGTCTCCTACGAGCAGTACTTC.